The clone carrying this TCR beta chain was observed once. Unmatched junction bases numbered 3, after V lost 5 bases and J lost 10 bases. Looked up from germline, CDR1 is SGHNT and CDR2 is YENEEA. CDR3 length equals 14 residues. The data are from a study of blood T cell repertoires in COVID-19. Study information: COVID-19 samples from acute and convalescent phases originated in the United States, Italy and Spain.

The method was immunoSEQ multiplex PCR; TCRdb's version includes in-frame clones alone and lacks a portion of them. This table has about 280,000 clones, around 80% appearing once. The sequencing input was PBMCs or T cells enriched from blood (not recorded which). This TCR was recovered from a man in his forties who had been exposed to COVID-19. V gene TRBV11-3 combines with J gene TRBJ2-2, with 14 bases that match TRBD2. The CDR3 DNA reads TGTGCCAGCAGCCCGGGACTAGCGGGAGCGGAGCTGTTTTTT. Translation: CASSPGLAGAELFF.